Below are 2 T cell receptor beta chains sequenced from a single sample in a study of blood T cell repertoires in COVID-19. Profiled with immunoSEQ multiplex PCR; TCRdb holds only in-frame clones, not every one. The sample lists about 270,000 clones, about 89% occurring once. Source material: PBMCs or T cells enriched from blood (not recorded which). The receptors derive from a woman aged 18-35 years who had recovered from COVID-19.

The chain carries TRBV7-6 and TRBJ1-2, with 9 bases aligning to TRBD1. The CDR3 runs 16 residues. CDR1 and CDR2 from the germline V gene are SGHVS and FNYEAQ. V was clipped by 5 bases and J by 4 bases; unmatched bases: 11. CDR3 region: CASSPVGDRATYGYTF. CDR3 bases: TGTGCCAGCAGCCCAGTGGGGGACAGGGCTACCTATGGCTACACCTTC.

The rearrangement joins TRBV7-2 to TRBJ2-2; possible D gene TRBD2, 6 bases. The germline CDR1 and CDR2 sequences are SGHTA and FQGNSA. This CDR3 has 17 amino acids. V lost 2 bases and J 1 base, leaving 14 bases between the germline ends. The CDR3 spells CASSLPSKGGNTGELFF. The CDR3 DNA reads TGTGCCAGCAGCTTACCCTCCAAGGGAGGGAACACCGGGGAGCTGTTTTTT.